A selection of T cell receptor beta chains follows, all from one sample in a study of blood T cell repertoires in COVID-19. Repertoires were generated with immunoSEQ multiplex PCR, while TCRdb's copy carries only in-frame clones and drops some. This sample has under 250,000 clones, with about four fifths found just once. What was sequenced was peripheral blood. Source of these receptors: a man in his forties or fifties with active or convalescent COVID-19. Each CDR3 is given with its conserved first and last residue. Each record gives: V gene, CDR3 protein.

>TRBV2
CAIKGADYGYTF
>TRBV7-9
CASSPTGLTEAFF
>TRBV3-1/TRBV3-2
CASSQDGGGGFGSYNEQFF
>TRBV5-4
CASSRPEGNTEAFF
>TRBV15
CATSSLRRERETQYF
>TRBV21-1
CASSNPGALKVSYNSPLHF
>TRBV9
CASSDVTGAGELFF
>TRBV3-1/TRBV3-2
CASSRVSGGAVGELFF
>TRBV4-2
CASSQAGDSYEQYF
>TRBV5-1
CASKARAGGENTEAFF
>TRBV7-9
CASSPKSGSSYEQYF
>TRBV6-5
CATQSFTGFYGYTF
>TRBV21-1
CASRGEPSLNTGELFF
>TRBV7-6
CASSLVYRGIHNSPLHF
>TRBV5-1
CASSTRGAYTEAFF
>TRBV15
CATSRAGRWADTQYF
>TRBV7-2
CASSLARGREPQHF
>TRBV3-1/TRBV3-2
CASSLEPRGTDTQYF
>TRBV28
CASSLGLEPLAPQHF
>TRBV9
CASSVGQDNSPLHF
>TRBV5-6
CASSIRQGNLNTEAFF
>TRBV9
CASSATQGAPGNTIYF
>TRBV4-1
CASSQDLGAGGTDTQYF
>TRBV19
CASRESQENTEAFF
>TRBV7-9
CASSLAGGDNEQFF
>TRBV5-1
CASSAASGGAQWYEQFF
>TRBV6-5
CASSSRTRSYNSPLHF
>TRBV9
CASSVGVIQETQYF
>TRBV7-3
CASSLSGTGVYGYTF
>TRBV5-1
CASSSRTNYNEQFF
>TRBV6-5
CASSTQGFNSPLHF
>TRBV24-1
CATSEPRGTEAFF
>TRBV5-1
CASAGDTDTQYF
>TRBV7-2
CASSSSGTGGIDTQYF